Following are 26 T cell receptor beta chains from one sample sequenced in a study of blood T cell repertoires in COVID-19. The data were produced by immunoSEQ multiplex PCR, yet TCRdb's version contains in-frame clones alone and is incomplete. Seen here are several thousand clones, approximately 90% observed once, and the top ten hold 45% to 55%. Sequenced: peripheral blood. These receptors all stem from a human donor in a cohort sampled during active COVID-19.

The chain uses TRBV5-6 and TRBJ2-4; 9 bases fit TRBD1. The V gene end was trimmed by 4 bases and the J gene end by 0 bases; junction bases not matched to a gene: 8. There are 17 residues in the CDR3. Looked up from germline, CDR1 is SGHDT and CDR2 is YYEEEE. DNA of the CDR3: TGTGCCAGCAGCGCACACCCGGGACAGGGAGCCAAAAACATTCAGTACTTC. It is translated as CASSAHPGQGAKNIQYF. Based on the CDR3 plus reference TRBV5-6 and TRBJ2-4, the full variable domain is DAGVTQSPTHLIKTRGQQVTLRCSPKSGHDTVSWYQQALGQGPQFIFQYYEEEERQRGNFPDRFSGHQFPNYSSELNVNALLLGDSALYLCASSAHPGQGAKNIQYFGAGTRLSVL.

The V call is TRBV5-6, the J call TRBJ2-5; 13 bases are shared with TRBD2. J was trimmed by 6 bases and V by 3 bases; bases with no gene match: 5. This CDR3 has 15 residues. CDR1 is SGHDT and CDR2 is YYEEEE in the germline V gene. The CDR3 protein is CASSSWTSGRQTQYF. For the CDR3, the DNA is TGTGCCAGCAGCTCGTGGACTAGCGGGAGACAGACCCAGTACTTC.

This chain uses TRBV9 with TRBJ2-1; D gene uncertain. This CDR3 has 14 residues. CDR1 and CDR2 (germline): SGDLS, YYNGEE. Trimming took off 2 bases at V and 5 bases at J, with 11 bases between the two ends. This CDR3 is CASSVFISNNEQFF. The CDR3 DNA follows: TGTGCCAGCAGCGTGTTTATTAGTAACAATGAGCAGTTCTTC.

The CDR3 nucleotides read TGTGCCAGCAGTGAATATACCCTTCTAGCGGGGGGGGAGCTGTTTTTT. It yields the protein CASSEYTLLAGGELFF. The chain is built from TRBV25-1 and TRBJ2-2, with TRBD2 identical over 9 bases. The V gene end was trimmed by 0 bases and the J gene end by 8 bases; junction bases not matched to a gene: 7. Germline V lookup: CDR1 MGHDK, CDR2 SYGVNS. This CDR3 has 16 amino acids.

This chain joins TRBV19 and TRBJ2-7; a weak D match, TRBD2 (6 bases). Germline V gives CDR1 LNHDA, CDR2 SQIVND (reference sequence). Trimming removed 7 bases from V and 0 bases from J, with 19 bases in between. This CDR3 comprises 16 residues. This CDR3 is CASMEVGGSYSYEQYF. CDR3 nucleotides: TGTGCCAGTATGGAGGTCGGGGGATCTTACTCCTACGAGCAGTACTTC.

CDR3 in amino acids: CASSQIAGGNTGELFF. The DNA for the CDR3 is TGTGCCAGCAGCCAAATAGCGGGAGGGAACACCGGGGAGCTGTTTTTT. V is TRBV3-1 (or the pseudogene TRBV3-2) and J is TRBJ2-2; 10 bases align to TRBD2. V was clipped by 2 bases and J by 1 base; unmatched bases: 1. Germline CDR1 LGHDT, CDR2 YNNKEL (reference sequence). The CDR3 length is 16 residues.

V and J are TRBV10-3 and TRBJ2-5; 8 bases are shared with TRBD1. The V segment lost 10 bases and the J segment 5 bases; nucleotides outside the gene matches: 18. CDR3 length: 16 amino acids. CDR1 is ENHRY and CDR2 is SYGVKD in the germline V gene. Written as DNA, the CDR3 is TGTGCCAAACGAGCGGGCAAGGACAGGGTATTGGAGACCCAGTACTTC. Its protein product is CAKRAGKDRVLETQYF.

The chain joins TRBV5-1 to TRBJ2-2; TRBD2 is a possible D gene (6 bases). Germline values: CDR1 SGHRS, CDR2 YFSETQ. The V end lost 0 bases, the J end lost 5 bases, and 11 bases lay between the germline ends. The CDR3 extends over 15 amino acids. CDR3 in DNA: TGCGCCAGCAGCTTGGCCCTGGGGGGAACCGGGGAGCTGTTTTTT. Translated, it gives CASSLALGGTGELFF.

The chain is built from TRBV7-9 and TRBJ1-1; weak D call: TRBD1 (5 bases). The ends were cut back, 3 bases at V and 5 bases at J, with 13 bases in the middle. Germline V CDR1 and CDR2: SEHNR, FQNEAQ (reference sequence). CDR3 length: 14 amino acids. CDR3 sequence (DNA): TGTGCCAGCAGCTTTACAATTGGGGGGACTGAAGCTTTCTTT. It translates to CASSFTIGGTEAFF. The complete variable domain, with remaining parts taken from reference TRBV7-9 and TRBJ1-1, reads DTGVSQNPRHKITKRGQNVTFRCDPISEHNRLYWYRQTLGQGPEFLTYFQNEAQLEKSRLLSDRFSAERPKGSFSTLEIQRTEQGDSAMYLCASSFTIGGTEAFFGQGTRLTVV.

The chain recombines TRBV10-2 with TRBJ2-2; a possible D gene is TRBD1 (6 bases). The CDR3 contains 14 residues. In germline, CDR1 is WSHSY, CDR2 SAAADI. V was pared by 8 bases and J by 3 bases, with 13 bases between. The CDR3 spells CASGTTGDTGELFF. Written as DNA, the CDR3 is TGCGCCAGCGGGACAACAGGAGACACCGGGGAGCTGTTTTTT.

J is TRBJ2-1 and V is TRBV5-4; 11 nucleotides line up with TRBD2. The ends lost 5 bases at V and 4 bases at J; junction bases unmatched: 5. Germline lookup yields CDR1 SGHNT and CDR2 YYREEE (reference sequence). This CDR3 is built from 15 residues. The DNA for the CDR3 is TGTGCCAGCAGGACCGGGACTAGCGGTTACAATGAGCAGTTCTTC. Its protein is CASRTGTSGYNEQFF. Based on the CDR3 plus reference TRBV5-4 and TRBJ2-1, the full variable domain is ETGVTQSPTHLIKTRGQQVTLRCSSQSGHNTVSWYQQALGQGPQFIFQYYREEENGRGNFPPRFSGLQFPNYSSELNVNALELDDSALYLCASRTGTSGYNEQFFGPGTRLTVL.

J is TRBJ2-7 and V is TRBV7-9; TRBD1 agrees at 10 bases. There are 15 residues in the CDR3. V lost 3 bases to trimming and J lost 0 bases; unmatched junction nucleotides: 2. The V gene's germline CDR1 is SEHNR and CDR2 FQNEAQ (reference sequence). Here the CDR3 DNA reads TGTGCCAGCAGCTTCGGGACAGGGGTCTCCTACGAGCAGTACTTC. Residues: CASSFGTGVSYEQYF.

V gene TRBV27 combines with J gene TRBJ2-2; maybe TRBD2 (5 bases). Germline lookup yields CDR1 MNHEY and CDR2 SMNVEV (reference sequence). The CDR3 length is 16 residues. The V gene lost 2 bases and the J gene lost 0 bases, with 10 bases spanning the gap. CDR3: CASSLAGHANTGELFF. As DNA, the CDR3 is TGTGCCAGCAGTTTAGCGGGTCATGCGAACACCGGGGAGCTGTTTTTT.

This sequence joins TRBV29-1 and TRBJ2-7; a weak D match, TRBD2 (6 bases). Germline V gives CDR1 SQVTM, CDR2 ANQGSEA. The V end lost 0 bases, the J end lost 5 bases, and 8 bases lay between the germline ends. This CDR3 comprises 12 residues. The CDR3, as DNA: TGCAGCGTTGAAGATCAGCGGGACGAGCAGTACTTC. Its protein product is CSVEDQRDEQYF.

CDR3 loop: CASSEATPPSTDTQYF. CDR3 in DNA: TGTGCCAGCAGTGAAGCAACACCCCCTAGCACAGATACGCAGTATTTT. The V call is TRBV2, the J call TRBJ2-3, with D uncertain. The V end lost 0 bases, the J end lost 0 bases, and 10 bases lay between the germline ends. Germline CDR1 SNHLY, CDR2 FYNNEI. The CDR3 loop spans 16 amino acids.

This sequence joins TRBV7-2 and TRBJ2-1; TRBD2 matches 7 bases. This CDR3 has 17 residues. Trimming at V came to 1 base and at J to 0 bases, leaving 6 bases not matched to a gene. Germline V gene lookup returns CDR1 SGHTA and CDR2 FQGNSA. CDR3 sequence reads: CASSLVASGSSYNEQFF. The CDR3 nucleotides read TGTGCCAGCAGCTTAGTGGCTAGCGGAAGCTCCTACAATGAGCAGTTCTTC.

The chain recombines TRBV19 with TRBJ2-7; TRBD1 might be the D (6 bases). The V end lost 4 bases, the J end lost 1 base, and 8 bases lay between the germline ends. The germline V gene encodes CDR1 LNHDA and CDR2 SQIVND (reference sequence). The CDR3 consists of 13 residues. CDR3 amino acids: CASSTQGSYEQYF. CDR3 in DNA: TGTGCCAGTAGTACCCAGGGGTCCTACGAGCAGTACTTC. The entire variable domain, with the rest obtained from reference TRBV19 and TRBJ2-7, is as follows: DGGITQSPKYLFRKEGQNVTLSCEQNLNHDAMYWYRQDPGQGLRLIYYSQIVNDFQKGDIAEGYSVSREKKESFPLTVTSAQKNPTAFYLCASSTQGSYEQYFGPGTRLTVT.

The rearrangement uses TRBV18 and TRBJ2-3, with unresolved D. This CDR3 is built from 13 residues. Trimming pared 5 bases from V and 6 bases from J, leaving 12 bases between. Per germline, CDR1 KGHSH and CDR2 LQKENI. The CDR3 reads CASSSYPLDTQYF. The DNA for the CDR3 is TGTGCCAGCTCATCCTATCCGCTCGATACGCAGTATTTT.

The CDR3 loop is CASSWIAGEYQETQYF. In DNA form, the CDR3 reads TGTGCCAGCAGCTGGATAGCGGGAGAGTACCAAGAGACCCAGTACTTC. The genes are TRBV5-5 and TRBJ2-5; the match to TRBD2 covers 9 bases. The CDR3 consists of 16 residues. Germline CDR1 reads SGHKS; CDR2 reads YYEKEE (reference sequence). V lost 3 bases and J lost 0; bases outside the gene matches: 6.

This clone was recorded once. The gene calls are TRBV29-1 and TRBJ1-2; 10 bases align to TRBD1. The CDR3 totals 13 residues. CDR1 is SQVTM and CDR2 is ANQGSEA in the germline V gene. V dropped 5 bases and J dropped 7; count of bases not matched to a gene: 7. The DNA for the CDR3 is TGCAGCGTTAAGGGACAGGGGATTCCTGGCTACACCTTC. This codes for CSVKGQGIPGYTF. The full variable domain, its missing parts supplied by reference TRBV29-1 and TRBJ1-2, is SAVISQKPSRDICQRGTSLTIQCQVDSQVTMMFWYRQQPGQSLTLIATANQGSEATYESGFVIDKFPISRPNLTFSTLTVSNMSPEDSSIYLCSVKGQGIPGYTFGSGTRLTVV.

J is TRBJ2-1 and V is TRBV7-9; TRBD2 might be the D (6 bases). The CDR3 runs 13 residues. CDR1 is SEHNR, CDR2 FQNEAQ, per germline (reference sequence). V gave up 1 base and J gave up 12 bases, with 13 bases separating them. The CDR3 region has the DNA TGTGCCAGCAGCTTAGAGGCACTAGCTTGGCAGTTCTTC. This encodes CASSLEALAWQFF.

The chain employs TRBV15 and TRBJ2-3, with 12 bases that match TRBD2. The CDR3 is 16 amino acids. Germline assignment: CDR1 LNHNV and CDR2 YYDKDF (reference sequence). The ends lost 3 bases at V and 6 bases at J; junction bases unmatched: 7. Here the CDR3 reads CATSSGLAGTPDTQYF. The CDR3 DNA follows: TGTGCCACCAGCAGTGGACTAGCGGGGACGCCGGATACGCAGTATTTT.

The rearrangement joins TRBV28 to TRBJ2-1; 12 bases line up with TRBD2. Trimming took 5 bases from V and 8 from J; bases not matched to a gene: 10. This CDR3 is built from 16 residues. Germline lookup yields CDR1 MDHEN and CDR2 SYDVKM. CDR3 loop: CASSARLAGAWDEQFF. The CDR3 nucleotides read TGTGCCAGCAGTGCCCGACTAGCGGGAGCTTGGGATGAGCAGTTCTTC. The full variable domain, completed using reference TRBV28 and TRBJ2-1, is DVKVTQSSRYLVKRTGEKVFLECVQDMDHENMFWYRQDPGLGLRLIYFSYDVKMKEKGDIPEGYSVSREKKERFSLILESASTNQTSMYLCASSARLAGAWDEQFFGPGTRLTVL.

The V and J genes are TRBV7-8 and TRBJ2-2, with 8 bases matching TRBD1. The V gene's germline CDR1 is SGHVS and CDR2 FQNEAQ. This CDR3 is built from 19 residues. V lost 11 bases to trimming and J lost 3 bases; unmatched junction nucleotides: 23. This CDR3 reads CAVPASTGQAREYTGELFF. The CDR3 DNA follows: TGTGCCGTCCCCGCTTCGACGGGACAGGCTAGAGAATACACCGGGGAGCTGTTTTTT.

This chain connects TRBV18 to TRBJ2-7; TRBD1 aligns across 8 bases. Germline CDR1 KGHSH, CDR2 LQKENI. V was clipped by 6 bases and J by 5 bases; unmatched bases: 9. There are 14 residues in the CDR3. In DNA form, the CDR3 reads TGTGCCAGCTCGACACACAGGGGGTTGGACGAGCAGTACTTC. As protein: CASSTHRGLDEQYF.

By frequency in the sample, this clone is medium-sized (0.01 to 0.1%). The DNA of the CDR3 is TGTGCCAGCAGCGCCCCGACAGGGTCTGAGCAGTACTTC. This sequence encodes CASSAPTGSEQYF. The V gene is TRBV9, the J gene TRBJ2-7; 7 nucleotides line up with TRBD1. The germline gives CDR1 SGDLS, CDR2 YYNGEE. The junction had 7 bases not matched to a gene; V was cut back by 3 bases and J by 7 bases. The CDR3 is 13 residues long. The entire variable domain, with the rest obtained from reference TRBV9 and TRBJ2-7, is as follows: DSGVTQTPKHLITATGQRVTLRCSPRSGDLSVYWYQQSLDQGLQFLIQYYNGEERAKGNILERFSAQQFPDLHSELNLSSLELGDSALYFCASSAPTGSEQYFGPGTRLTVT.